Listed here are 23 T cell receptor beta chains from one sample, sequenced in a study of blood T cell repertoires in COVID-19 (dated by TCRdb to about 2020). Receptor libraries were prepared by the immunoSEQ multiplex PCR assay. In its TCRdb copy, this immuneACCESS table keeps in-frame sequences only and misses some clones. Where compared with another copy, unresolved V genes explain less than half of these, and the others have no known cause. The table for this sample lists 200,000 to 250,000 clones; around 80% of them were counted only once. Over 9.5% of the sample comes from the top ten. Sequencing used peripheral blood. The receptors derive from a woman in her 40s with acute or convalescent COVID-19.

The V call is TRBV12-5, the J call TRBJ1-5; TRBD1 is a possible D gene (5 bases). V dropped 1 base and J dropped 5 bases, with 18 bases sitting between them. CDR3 length: 17 amino acids. Looked up from germline, CDR1 is LGHNT and CDR2 is FRNRAP. CDR3 sequence (DNA): TGTGCTAGTGGTTTGGCCCCGGCGGGGGTGATGGATCAGCCCCAGCATTTT. It codes for CASGLAPAGVMDQPQHF. Using reference TRBV12-5 and TRBJ1-5 for the parts outside the CDR3, the full variable domain is DARVTQTPRHKVTEMGQEVTMRCQPILGHNTVFWYRQTMMQGLELLAYFRNRAPLDDSGMPKDRFSAEMPDATLATLKIQPSEPRDSAVYFCASGLAPAGVMDQPQHFGDGTRLSIL.

The chain carries TRBV6-4 and TRBJ2-1; D is uncertain. CDR3 length: 13 amino acids. Germline CDR1 is MRHNA and CDR2 is SNTAGT. V lost 10 bases and J lost 8, with 18 bases in between. Written as DNA, the CDR3 is TGTGCCACCTCAAGGCAGGCAGTGGATGAGCAGTTCTTC. This encodes CATSRQAVDEQFF.

The chain links TRBV7-9 to TRBJ2-2; TRBD2 is a possible D gene (6 bases). The ends were cut back, 4 bases at V and 1 base at J, with 7 bases in the middle. The CDR3 contains 14 residues. CDR1 SEHNR and CDR2 FQNEAQ come from the germline V gene (reference sequence). The CDR3 protein is CASSSRGNTGELFF. In DNA, the CDR3 is TGTGCCAGCAGCTCGCGGGGGAACACCGGGGAGCTGTTTTTT.

The chain uses TRBV2 and TRBJ1-2, with D possibly being TRBD1 (6 bases). The CDR3 has 15 residues. Germline CDR1 and CDR2: SNHLY and FYNNEI. Trimming left V 9 bases short and J 0 bases short, with 17 bases between. CDR3 amino acids: CASSLTGLSNYGYTF. The CDR3 DNA reads TGTGCCAGTTCCCTCACAGGGCTGTCTAACTATGGCTACACCTTC.

This clone has more than one count but fewer than ten. The rearrangement uses TRBV6-1 and TRBJ2-1; the match to TRBD1 covers 7 bases. The CDR3 is 16 amino acids. J lost 10 bases, V lost 0 bases, and 12 bases had no gene match. The germline V gene has CDR1 MNHNS and CDR2 SASEGT. The CDR3 bases are TGTGCCAGCAGTGAAGCATGGCGGCAGGGGGTCCTCGAGCAGTTCTTC. Translating it yields CASSEAWRQGVLEQFF.

The V call is TRBV10-3, the J call TRBJ2-7, with 12 nucleotides matching TRBD1. Germline loops: CDR1 ENHRY, CDR2 SYGVKD. The CDR3 has 13 residues. Trimming at V came to 10 bases and at J to 3 bases, leaving 4 bases not matched to a gene. The CDR3 sequence: CATGTGGFYEQYF. The CDR3 bases are TGTGCCACCGGGACAGGGGGCTTCTACGAGCAGTACTTC.

The genes are TRBV7-3 and TRBJ2-7, with TRBD2 identical over 7 bases. The J segment lost 7 bases and the V segment lost 3 bases, leaving 12 bases of the junction unmatched. The CDR3 has 15 amino acids. Germline loops: CDR1 SGHTA, CDR2 FQGTGA. The CDR3 DNA reads as TGTGCCAGCAGCTTGAGGGCGGGGAGGGCCGGTGAGCAGTACTTC. As protein: CASSLRAGRAGEQYF.

The J gene is TRBJ2-1, the V gene TRBV7-9; TRBD2 aligns across 8 bases. CDR1 and CDR2 from the germline V gene are SEHNR and FQNEAQ (reference sequence). The CDR3 length is 15 residues. V trimming: 7 bases; J trimming: 3 bases; junction bases outside the gene matches: 8. CDR3 DNA: TGTGCCAGCATCACAAGCGGGAGATACTACAATGAGCAGTTCTTC. This gives the protein CASITSGRYYNEQFF.

Here the CDR3 reads CASSLLSGSSYNEQFF. CDR3 DNA sequence: TGTGCCAGCAGCTTATTGAGCGGGAGTTCCTACAATGAGCAGTTCTTC. The gene calls are TRBV7-2 and TRBJ2-1, with TRBD2 matching 8 bases. Germline V lookup: CDR1 SGHTA, CDR2 FQGNSA. V gave up 2 bases and J gave up 1 base; unmatched junction bases: 4. The CDR3 is 16 amino acids. The full variable domain, completed using reference TRBV7-2 and TRBJ2-1, is GAGVSQSPSNKVTEKGKDVELRCDPISGHTALYWYRQSLGQGLEFLIYFQGNSAPDKSGLPSDRFSAERTGGSVSTLTIQRTQQEDSAVYLCASSLLSGSSYNEQFFGPGTRLTVL.

The rearrangement links TRBV2 to TRBJ1-3, with D hard to call. V dropped 2 bases and J dropped 15 bases, with 14 bases sitting between them. Germline CDR1 reads SNHLY; CDR2 reads FYNNEI. CDR3 length: 12 amino acids. CDR3 sequence reads: CASSEMPSSRYF. The CDR3 DNA reads TGTGCCAGCAGTGAAATGCCCTCTTCTAGATATTTT.

The chain joins TRBV30 to TRBJ1-5; 7 nucleotides line up with TRBD1. From germline, CDR1 is GTSNPN and CDR2 SVGIG (reference sequence). The CDR3 is made up of 14 amino acids. The J segment lost 2 bases and the V segment lost 2 bases, leaving 3 bases of the junction unmatched. The CDR3 sequence: CAWSPTGGNQPQHF. In DNA, the CDR3 is TGTGCCTGGAGTCCCACAGGGGGCAATCAGCCCCAGCATTTT. The entire variable domain, with the rest obtained from reference TRBV30 and TRBJ1-5, is as follows: SQTIHQWPATLVQPVGSPLSLECTVEGTSNPNLYWYRQAAGRGLQLLFYSVGIGQISSEVPQNLSASRPQDRQFILSSKKLLLSDSGFYLCAWSPTGGNQPQHFGDGTRLSIL.

The chain couples TRBV18 to TRBJ2-7; tentatively, D is TRBD2 (5 bases). The CDR3 has 15 amino acids. Germline V gene lookup returns CDR1 KGHSH and CDR2 LQKENI. The V gene lost 0 bases and the J gene lost 6 bases, with 15 bases spanning the gap. The CDR3 DNA reads as TGTGCCAGCTCACCACCAGCTAGCCCAATCGCCGAGCAGTACTTC. The encoded protein is CASSPPASPIAEQYF.

This clone was observed a handful of times. The gene calls are TRBV5-1 and TRBJ1-2; D perhaps matches TRBD1 (5 bases). With 5 bases removed from V and 1 base from J, the gap between germline ends came to 15 bases. From germline, CDR1 is SGHRS and CDR2 YFSETQ. This CDR3 comprises 15 residues. The CDR3 loop reads CASRSVAGDNYGYTF. The CDR3 region has the DNA TGCGCCAGCAGGTCTGTGGCGGGGGATAACTATGGCTACACCTTC.

The V call is TRBV6-5, the J call TRBJ1-1; 9 bases align to TRBD1. Germline V CDR1 and CDR2: MNHEY, SVGAGI. The J segment lost 1 base and the V segment lost 8 bases, leaving 2 bases of the junction unmatched. CDR3 size: 13 residues. The CDR3 loop is CASQTGGNTEAFF. CDR3 bases: TGTGCCAGCCAGACAGGGGGGAACACTGAAGCTTTCTTT.

The V and J genes are TRBV19 and TRBJ2-4; 11 bases map to TRBD2. The V segment lost 2 bases and the J segment 2 bases; nucleotides outside the gene matches: 2. CDR3 length: 16 amino acids. Germline V lookup: CDR1 LNHDA, CDR2 SQIVND (reference sequence). Here the CDR3 reads CASSILAGGTKNIQYF. CDR3 bases: TGTGCCAGTAGTATACTAGCGGGGGGTACCAAAAACATTCAGTACTTC.

The chain has TRBV27 and TRBJ1-4, with D perhaps TRBD1 (5 bases). This CDR3 comprises 12 residues. The germline V gene has CDR1 MNHEY and CDR2 SMNVEV (reference sequence). V shed 5 bases and J shed 10 bases, with 11 bases lying between them. CDR3 amino acids: CASSQLQGKLFF. The CDR3 nucleotides are TGTGCCAGCAGTCAACTTCAGGGAAAACTGTTTTTT.

This chain connects TRBV18 to TRBJ2-1; 11 nucleotides match TRBD1. Germline V lookup: CDR1 KGHSH, CDR2 LQKENI. V was clipped by 4 bases and J by 8 bases; unmatched bases: 7. CDR3 length: 15 amino acids. CDR3 in DNA: TGTGCCAGCTCACAAACGGGACAGGGGGTCCATGAGCAGTTCTTC. Translated: CASSQTGQGVHEQFF.

CDR3 sequence: CASRDRGYEQYF. The DNA of the CDR3 is TGTGCCAGCAGGGACAGGGGCTACGAGCAGTACTTC. V and J are TRBV6-5 and TRBJ2-7; 9 nucleotides match TRBD1. Germline trimming cut 6 bases from V and 3 bases from J; bases unmatched to any gene: 0. Germline V gives CDR1 MNHEY, CDR2 SVGAGI. The CDR3 has 12 residues.

The chain employs TRBV7-2 and TRBJ1-6; the match to TRBD1 covers 9 bases. The junction had 4 bases not matched to a gene; V was cut back by 5 bases and J by 8 bases. CDR3 length: 14 residues. Germline values: CDR1 SGHTA, CDR2 FQGNSA. As DNA, the CDR3 is TGTGCCAGCAGCGTGACAGGGGGTTATTCACCCCTCCACTTT. Protein sequence: CASSVTGGYSPLHF.

This CDR3 is CASSGTGINYGYTF. CDR3 bases: TGTGCCAGCAGTGGGACAGGGATTAACTATGGCTACACCTTC. V usage is TRBV25-1 and J usage is TRBJ1-2; 8 nucleotides align to TRBD1. The germline V gene has CDR1 MGHDK and CDR2 SYGVNS. This CDR3 contains 14 residues. The V gene end was trimmed by 4 bases and the J gene end by 1 base; junction bases not matched to a gene: 2.

This clone was observed a single time. The J gene is TRBJ1-2, the V gene TRBV7-9; 11 bases match TRBD1. The CDR3 is 16 residues long. Germline V CDR1 and CDR2: SEHNR, FQNEAQ (reference sequence). The ends lost 5 bases at V and 4 bases at J; junction bases unmatched: 9. The CDR3 is CASSRRGQGVFYGYTF. In DNA, the CDR3 is TGTGCCAGCAGCCGCCGGGGACAGGGGGTTTTCTATGGCTACACCTTC.

This rearrangement joins TRBV18 to TRBJ2-7, with a weak D call TRBD1 (5 bases). V lost 1 base and J 0 bases, leaving 7 bases between the germline ends. Germline CDR1 and CDR2: KGHSH and LQKENI. The CDR3 contains 14 residues. CDR3 in amino acids: CASSPQGVSYEQYF. The CDR3 DNA reads TGTGCCAGCTCACCACAAGGGGTCTCCTACGAGCAGTACTTC.

The CDR3 is CSVGDREAEAFF. The CDR3 bases are TGCAGCGTTGGCGACAGGGAAGCTGAAGCTTTCTTT. The genes are TRBV29-1 and TRBJ1-1; 7 nucleotides align to TRBD1. Trimming removed 4 bases from V and 6 bases from J; junction bases left unmatched: 5. The CDR3 has 12 amino acids. Germline V gives CDR1 SQVTM, CDR2 ANQGSEA.